The rows below give T cell receptor beta chains drawn from one sample of a study of response to subunit inactivated influenza vaccine. TCRdb fed the RT-PCR reads into MiXCR, producing one record per CDR3 protein. The data show more than 700,000 distinct CDR3 sequences, 21% seen once. Sequencing was performed on PBMCs from blood, taken 5 days after vaccination. The receptor set was obtained from a man aged 45-60 years who received an inactivated influenza vaccine. Each CDR3 is given with its conserved first and last residue. The D gene is left open where the match is weak. The size field is filled for only some rows; it gives once, few, many or a size class.

TRBJ1-4 TRBV15 few TRBD1 TGTGCCACCAGCAGAGCGGGACAGAATAATGAAAAACTGTTTTTT CATSRAGQNNEKLFF
TRBJ2-2 TRBV10-3 few . TGTGCCATCAGTGAGTCATTGAGGGCAGGGGACACCGGGGAGCTGTTTTTT CAISESLRAGDTGELFF
TRBJ2-5 TRBV12-3/TRBV12-4 . . TGTGCCAGCAGACCCAGCCAGGGGGAGACCCAGTACTTC CASRPSQGETQYF
TRBJ2-3 TRBV18 few . TGTGCCAGCTCACCACCTCTGCAGGGCGAGGGTAACGCAGATACGCAGTATTTT CASSPPLQGEGNADTQYF
TRBJ1-2 TRBV12-3/TRBV12-4 . . TGTGCCAGCAGCCACGGACAGTCCTATGGCTACACCTTC CASSHGQSYGYTF
TRBJ2-1 TRBV20-1 many TRBD2 TGCAGTGCTTCTAGCGGGAGGACCTTGGCTGAGCAGTTCTTC CSASSGRTLAEQFF
TRBJ2-5 TRBV29-1 few . TGCAGCGTTGAACCAATCCGGGTCCCTGGGGAGACCCAGTACTTC CSVEPIRVPGETQYF
TRBJ1-1 TRBV6-1 few . TGTGCCAGCAGCTCCACGGCAGTGAACACTGAAGCTTTCTTT CASSSTAVNTEAFF
TRBJ2-7 TRBV11-1 few . TGTGCCAGCAGCCCACCGCTGGGCCACAGGGGGGGTTCCTACGAGCAGTACTTC CASSPPLGHRGGSYEQYF
TRBJ2-6 TRBV9 . . TGTGCCAGCAGCGTTTCCCAGGTGATCTCTGGGGCCAACGTCCTGACTTTC CASSVSQVISGANVLTF
TRBJ2-1 TRBV9 . . TGTGCCAGCAGCGTAGATGTGGCGACCTCCTACAATGAGCAGTTCTTC CASSVDVATSYNEQFF
TRBJ2-4 TRBV27 . TRBD1 TGTGCCAGCAGTCCCCTCCAGACAGGGGCGGTAGGCATTCAGTACTTC CASSPLQTGAVGIQYF
TRBJ2-1 TRBV6-2/TRBV6-3 few . TGTGCCAGCAGTTACTCAGGAGGGTTGGCAGGGCAGTTCTTC CASSYSGGLAGQFF
TRBJ2-1 TRBV6-1 . TRBD1 TGTGCCAGCAAGAAGGGAGGAGGACAGGGCCACAATGAGCAGTTCTTC CASKKGGGQGHNEQFF
TRBJ2-1 TRBV24-1 many TRBD2 TGTGCCACCAGTGCCAGCGGGAGTACATATGAGCAGTTCTTC CATSASGSTYEQFF
TRBJ2-1 TRBV6-1 . . TGTGCCAGCAGCCACCCCTCGCCGGGATTTCGGGAGCAGTTCTTC CASSHPSPGFREQFF
TRBJ2-3 TRBV27 once . TGTGCCAGCAGGGGGAGGTGGGGGGCGCCCTTCCCAGATACGCAGTATTTT CASRGRWGAPFPDTQYF
TRBJ2-3 TRBV7-9 few TRBD2 TGTGCCAGCAGCTCTGGACTAGCGGGAGGCCATACGCAGTATTTT CASSSGLAGGHTQYF
TRBJ2-7 TRBV3-1 . . TGTGCCAGCAGCCCAAGGCCGGGGGTAGTCTACGAGCAGTACTTC CASSPRPGVVYEQYF
TRBJ1-2 TRBV6-5 . . TGTGCCAGCAGTTATCGGTCGAGACCACTCTATGGCTACACCTTC CASSYRSRPLYGYTF
TRBJ2-7 TRBV6-2/TRBV6-3 many . TGTGCCAGCAGTGGGGACACAAGGTATTCCTACGAGCAGTACTTC CASSGDTRYSYEQYF
TRBJ2-5 TRBV2 many TRBD2 TGTGCCAGCGGCCCGACTAGCTTGGAGACCCAGTACTTC CASGPTSLETQYF
TRBJ2-5 TRBV20-1 . TRBD1 TGCAGTGCCGAGGGGGCCGCTGAGACCCAGTACTTC CSAEGAAETQYF
TRBJ2-2 TRBV4-3 . TRBD2 TGCGCCAGCAGCCAAACCGGGACTAGCGGGAGAATTTTTGGAACCGGGGAGCTGTTTTTT CASSQTGTSGRIFGTGELFF
TRBJ2-3 TRBV28 . TRBD2 TGTGCCAGCAGTTTCGATAGGACTAGCGGGGGCCTCACAGATACGCAGTATTTT CASSFDRTSGGLTDTQYF
TRBJ2-7 TRBV5-1 . TRBD2 TGCGCCAGCAGCCCTGGGACTAGCGGGGGCCAAGGAGGGCAGTACTTC CASSPGTSGGQGGQYF
TRBJ2-3 TRBV7-2 . TRBD2 TGTGCCAGCAGCTTAGACTCGGGGGGGCCTCAGTATTTT CASSLDSGGPQYF
TRBJ2-5 TRBV20-1 . . TGCAGTGCTAGAGATAATAGACTAGAAAAGACCCAGTACTTC CSARDNRLEKTQYF
TRBJ1-5 TRBV7-8 . TRBD1 TGTGCCAGCAGCTTAGCGGGACAGTCGAGCAATCAGCCCCAGCATTTT CASSLAGQSSNQPQHF
TRBJ2-5 TRBV20-1 . . TGCAGTGCTAGAGATCGTCGTAGTCTGGAGACCCAGTACTTC CSARDRRSLETQYF
TRBJ2-7 TRBV7-9 . . TGTGCCAGCAGCTTAAGGGTGACAGCCGAGCAGTACTTC CASSLRVTAEQYF